This TCR beta chain originates from a study of T cells in Graves' hyperthyroidism and ophthalmopathy. Findings of the study overall: Appearing also in blood were most of the thyroid clonotypes expanded above 0.001. Prediction of ophthalmopathy progression came a median approximately 7 months pre-onset.

Amplified regions were TCR beta CDR3 sequences from RNA transcripts. The HTBI primer set was used in a first-round RT-PCR of the TCR CDR3. Via MiXCR, TCRdb re-called the multiplex PCR reads, giving one row per CDR3 protein. The sample consists of a few hundred thousand distinct CDR3 sequences, around 14% of them appearing once. The table lists this clonotype with a few counts. Its antigen remains unknown. With V trimmed by 1 base and J by 3 bases, 14 bases remained unmatched. The CDR3 is 18 amino acids. Newly diagnosed hyperthyroidism, duration under 2 months, in patients aged 18 to 65. Each diagnosis drew on symptoms, thyroxine, TRAb, thyroid ultrasound and orbital computed tomography findings.

The clonotype was recovered from a woman in her twenties or thirties with Graves' hyperthyroidism. Sequencing was performed on blood. The rearrangement joins TRBV6-7 to TRBJ2-7, with 8 positions matching TRBD2. TRBV6-7 is filed as an ORF, its function uncertain. CDR3 sequence: CASSYYGVGGRPNYEQYF. The CDR3 region has the DNA TGTGCCAGCAGTTACTACGGGGTTGGCGGGAGGCCCAACTACGAGCAGTACTTC.